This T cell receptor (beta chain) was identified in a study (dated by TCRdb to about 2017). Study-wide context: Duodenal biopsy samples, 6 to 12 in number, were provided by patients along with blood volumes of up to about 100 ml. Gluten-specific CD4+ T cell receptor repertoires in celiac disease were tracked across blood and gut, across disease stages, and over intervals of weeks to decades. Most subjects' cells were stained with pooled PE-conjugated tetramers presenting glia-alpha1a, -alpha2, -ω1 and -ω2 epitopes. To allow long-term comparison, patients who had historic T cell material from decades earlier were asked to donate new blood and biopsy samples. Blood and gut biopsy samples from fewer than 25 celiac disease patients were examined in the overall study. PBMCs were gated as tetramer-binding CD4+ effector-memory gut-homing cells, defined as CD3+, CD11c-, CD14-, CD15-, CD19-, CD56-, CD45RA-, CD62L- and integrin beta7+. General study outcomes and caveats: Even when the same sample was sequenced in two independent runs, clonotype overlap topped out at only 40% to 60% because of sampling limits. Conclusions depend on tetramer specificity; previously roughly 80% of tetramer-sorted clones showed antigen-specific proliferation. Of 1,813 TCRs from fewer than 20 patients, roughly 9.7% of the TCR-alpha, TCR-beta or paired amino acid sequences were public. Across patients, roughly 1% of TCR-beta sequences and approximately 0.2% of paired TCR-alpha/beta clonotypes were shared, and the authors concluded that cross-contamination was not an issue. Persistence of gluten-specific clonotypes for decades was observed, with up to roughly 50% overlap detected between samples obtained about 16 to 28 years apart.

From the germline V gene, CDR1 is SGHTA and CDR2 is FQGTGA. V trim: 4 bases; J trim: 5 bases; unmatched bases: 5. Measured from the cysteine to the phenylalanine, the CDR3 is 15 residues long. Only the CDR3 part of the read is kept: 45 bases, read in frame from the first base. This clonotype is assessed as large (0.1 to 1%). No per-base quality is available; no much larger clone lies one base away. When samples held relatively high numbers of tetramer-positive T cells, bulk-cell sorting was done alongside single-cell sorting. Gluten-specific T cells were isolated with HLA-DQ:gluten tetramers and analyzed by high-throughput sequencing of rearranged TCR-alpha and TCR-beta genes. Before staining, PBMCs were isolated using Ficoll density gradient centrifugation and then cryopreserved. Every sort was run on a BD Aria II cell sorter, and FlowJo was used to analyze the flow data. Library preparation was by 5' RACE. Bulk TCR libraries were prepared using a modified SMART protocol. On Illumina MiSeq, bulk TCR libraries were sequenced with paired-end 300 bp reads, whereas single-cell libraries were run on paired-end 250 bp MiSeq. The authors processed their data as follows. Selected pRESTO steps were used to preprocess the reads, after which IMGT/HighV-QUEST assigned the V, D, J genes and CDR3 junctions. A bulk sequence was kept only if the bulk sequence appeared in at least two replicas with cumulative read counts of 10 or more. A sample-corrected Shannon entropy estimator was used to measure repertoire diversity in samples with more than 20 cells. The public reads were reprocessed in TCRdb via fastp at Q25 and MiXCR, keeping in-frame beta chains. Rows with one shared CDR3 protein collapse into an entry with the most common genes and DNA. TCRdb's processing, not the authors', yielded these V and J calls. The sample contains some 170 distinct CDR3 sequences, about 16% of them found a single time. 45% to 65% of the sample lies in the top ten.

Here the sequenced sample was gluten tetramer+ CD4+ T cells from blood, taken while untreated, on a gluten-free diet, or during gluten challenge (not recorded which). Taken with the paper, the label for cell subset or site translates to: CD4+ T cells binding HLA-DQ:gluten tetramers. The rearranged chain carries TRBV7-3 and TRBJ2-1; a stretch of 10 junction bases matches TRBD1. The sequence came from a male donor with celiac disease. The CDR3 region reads CASSSGQGGDNEQFF. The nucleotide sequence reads TGTGCCAGCAGCTCCGGACAGGGGGGAGACAATGAGCAGTTCTTC. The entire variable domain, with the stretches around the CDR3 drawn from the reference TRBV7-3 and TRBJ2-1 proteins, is GAGVSQTPSNKVTEKGKYVELRCDPISGHTALYWYRQSLGQGPEFLIYFQGTGAADDSGLPNDRFFAVRPEGSVSTLKIQRTERGDSAVYLCASSSGQGGDNEQFFGPGTRLTVL.